Listed below are T cell receptor beta chains from one sample, sequenced in a study of response to subunit inactivated influenza vaccine. TCRdb called the RT-PCR reads again in MiXCR, with one record for every CDR3 protein. The sample has about 800,000 distinct CDR3 sequences, 21% seen once; the top ten hold 10%. Sequences were derived from PBMCs from blood, sampled approximately 5 days after vaccination. These receptors came from a man aged 45-65 years who received an inactivated influenza vaccine. CDR3s include the opening cysteine and the closing phenylalanine or tryptophan. The order of the fields is clone size, J gene, V gene, D gene, CDR3 protein, CDR3 DNA. The D gene is left open where the match is weak. Clone size is stated in some rows and not others, as once, few, many or a class when expanded.

abundance: -; j_gene: TRBJ1-1; v_gene: TRBV12-3/TRBV12-4; d_gene: -; CDR3aa: CASSGTPLNTEAFF; CDR3nt: TGTGCCAGCAGTGGGACACCCTTGAACACTGAAGCTTTCTTT
abundance: many; j_gene: TRBJ2-3; v_gene: TRBV12-3/TRBV12-4; d_gene: TRBD2; CDR3aa: CASRRASGIDTQYF; CDR3nt: TGTGCCAGCAGGCGAGCTAGCGGGATAGATACGCAGTATTTT
abundance: -; j_gene: TRBJ1-1; v_gene: TRBV20-1; d_gene: -; CDR3aa: CSATLAGGWAFF; CDR3nt: TGCAGTGCTACCCTGGCGGGCGGATGGGCTTTCTTT
abundance: few; j_gene: TRBJ2-4; v_gene: TRBV20-1; d_gene: -; CDR3aa: CSARVSTPVVRDIQYF; CDR3nt: TGCAGTGCTAGAGTTTCTACCCCAGTTGTTAGGGACATTCAGTACTTC
abundance: -; j_gene: TRBJ2-7; v_gene: TRBV6-5; d_gene: TRBD1; CDR3aa: CASKKDRGLYEQYF; CDR3nt: TGTGCCAGCAAAAAAGACAGGGGTCTCTACGAGCAGTACTTC
abundance: -; j_gene: TRBJ2-1; v_gene: TRBV24-1; d_gene: -; CDR3aa: CATSDRTVSSYNEQFF; CDR3nt: TGTGCCACCAGTGATCGGACGGTCAGCTCCTACAATGAGCAGTTCTTC
abundance: -; j_gene: TRBJ1-1; v_gene: TRBV7-9; d_gene: TRBD1; CDR3aa: CASSWRDREGPEAFF; CDR3nt: TGTGCCAGCAGCTGGAGGGACAGGGAGGGACCTGAAGCTTTCTTT
abundance: -; j_gene: TRBJ2-4; v_gene: TRBV7-9; d_gene: TRBD1; CDR3aa: CASSLAQGENTQYF; CDR3nt: TGTGCCAGCAGCTTGGCACAGGGGGAAAACACTCAGTACTTC
abundance: few; j_gene: TRBJ2-7; v_gene: TRBV6-1; d_gene: -; CDR3aa: CASSDEQSYEQYF; CDR3nt: TGTGCCAGCAGTGATGAACAATCCTACGAGCAGTACTTC
abundance: many; j_gene: TRBJ2-1; v_gene: TRBV18; d_gene: -; CDR3aa: CASSPPIEDSDHNEQFF; CDR3nt: TGTGCCAGCTCACCGCCAATCGAGGACAGCGATCACAATGAGCAGTTCTTC
abundance: few; j_gene: TRBJ2-4; v_gene: TRBV15; d_gene: TRBD1; CDR3aa: CATSRKGTGEDIQYF; CDR3nt: TGTGCCACCAGCAGAAAGGGGACAGGGGAGGACATTCAGTACTTC
abundance: few; j_gene: TRBJ2-7; v_gene: TRBV15; d_gene: TRBD1; CDR3aa: CATSEDRVFYEQYF; CDR3nt: TGTGCCACCAGCGAGGACAGGGTGTTCTACGAGCAGTACTTC
abundance: -; j_gene: TRBJ2-3; v_gene: TRBV5-1; d_gene: TRBD1; CDR3aa: CASSLTGTGRTDTQYF; CDR3nt: TGCGCCAGCAGCTTAACCGGGACAGGGCGCACAGATACGCAGTATTTT
abundance: -; j_gene: TRBJ2-1; v_gene: TRBV20-1; d_gene: -; CDR3aa: CSATDRTVYNEQFF; CDR3nt: TGCAGTGCTACGGACCGGACAGTTTACAATGAGCAGTTCTTC
abundance: few; j_gene: TRBJ2-2; v_gene: TRBV10-3; d_gene: -; CDR3aa: CAISDFRQANTGELFF; CDR3nt: TGTGCCATCAGTGATTTTCGACAGGCGAACACCGGGGAGCTGTTTTTT
abundance: few; j_gene: TRBJ1-2; v_gene: TRBV6-1; d_gene: -; CDR3aa: CASIMGAGLYGYTF; CDR3nt: TGTGCCAGCATAATGGGGGCAGGACTCTATGGCTACACCTTC
abundance: -; j_gene: TRBJ1-4; v_gene: TRBV7-9; d_gene: -; CDR3aa: CASSTPTGWAEKLFF; CDR3nt: TGTGCCAGCAGCACCCCGACGGGGTGGGCTGAAAAACTGTTTTTT